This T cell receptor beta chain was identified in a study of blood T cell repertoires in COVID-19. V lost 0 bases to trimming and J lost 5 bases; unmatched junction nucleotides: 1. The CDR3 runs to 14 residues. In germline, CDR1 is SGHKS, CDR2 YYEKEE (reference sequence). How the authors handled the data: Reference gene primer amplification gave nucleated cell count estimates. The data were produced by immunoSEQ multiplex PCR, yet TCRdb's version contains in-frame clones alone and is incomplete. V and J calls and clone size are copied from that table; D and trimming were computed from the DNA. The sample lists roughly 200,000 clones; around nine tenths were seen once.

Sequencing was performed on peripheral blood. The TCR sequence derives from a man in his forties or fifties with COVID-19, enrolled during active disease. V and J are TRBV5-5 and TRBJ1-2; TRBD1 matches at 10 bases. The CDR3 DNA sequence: TGTGCCAGCAGCTTGGAGGGACAGGGGTATGGCTACACCTTC. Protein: CASSLEGQGYGYTF.